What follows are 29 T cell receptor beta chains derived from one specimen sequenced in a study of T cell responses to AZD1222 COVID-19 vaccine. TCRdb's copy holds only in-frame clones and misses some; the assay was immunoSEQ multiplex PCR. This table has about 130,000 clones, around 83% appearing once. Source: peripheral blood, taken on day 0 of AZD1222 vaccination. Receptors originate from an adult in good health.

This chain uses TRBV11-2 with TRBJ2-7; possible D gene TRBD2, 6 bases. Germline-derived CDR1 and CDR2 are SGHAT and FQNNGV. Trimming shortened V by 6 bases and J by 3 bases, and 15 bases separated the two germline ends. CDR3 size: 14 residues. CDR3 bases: TGTGCCAGCAGTGATCCGGGACTGAACTACGAGCAGTACTTC. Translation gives CASSDPGLNYEQYF.

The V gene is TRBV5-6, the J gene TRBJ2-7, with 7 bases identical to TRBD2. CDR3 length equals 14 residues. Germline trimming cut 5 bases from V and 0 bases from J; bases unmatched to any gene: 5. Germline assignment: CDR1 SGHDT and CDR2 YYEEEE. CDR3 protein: CASSFGGNSYEQYF. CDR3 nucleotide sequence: TGTGCCAGCAGTTTCGGGGGGAACTCCTACGAGCAGTACTTC.

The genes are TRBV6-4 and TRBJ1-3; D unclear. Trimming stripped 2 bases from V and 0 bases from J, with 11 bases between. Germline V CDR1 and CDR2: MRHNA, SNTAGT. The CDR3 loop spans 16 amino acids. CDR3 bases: TGTGCCAGCAGTGACAATAATCAGACCTCTGGAAACACCATATATTTT. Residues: CASSDNNQTSGNTIYF.

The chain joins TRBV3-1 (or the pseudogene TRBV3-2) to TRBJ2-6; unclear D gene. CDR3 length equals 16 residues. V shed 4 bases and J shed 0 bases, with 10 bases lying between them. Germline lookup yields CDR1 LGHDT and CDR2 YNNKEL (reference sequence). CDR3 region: CASSLTSDSGANVLTF. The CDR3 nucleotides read TGTGCCAGCAGCCTGACATCGGACTCTGGGGCCAACGTCCTGACTTTC.

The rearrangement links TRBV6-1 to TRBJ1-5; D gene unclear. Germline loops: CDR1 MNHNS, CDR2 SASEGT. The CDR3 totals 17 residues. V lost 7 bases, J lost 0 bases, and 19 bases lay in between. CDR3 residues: CASIDDRASYSNQPQHF. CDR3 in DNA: TGTGCCAGCATTGACGACCGGGCCAGCTATAGCAATCAGCCCCAGCATTTT.

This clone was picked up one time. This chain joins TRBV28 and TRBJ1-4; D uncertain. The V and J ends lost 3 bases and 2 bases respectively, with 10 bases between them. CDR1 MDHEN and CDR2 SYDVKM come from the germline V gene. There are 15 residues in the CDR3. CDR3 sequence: CASSFVRLTNEKLFF. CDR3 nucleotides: TGTGCCAGCAGTTTCGTACGGCTTACTAATGAAAAACTGTTTTTT.

The CDR3 region has the DNA TGTGCCAGCAGCAGCGGGGGGATAAACTCCTACGAGCAGTACTTC. Encoded protein: CASSSGGINSYEQYF. The chain couples TRBV5-4 to TRBJ2-7; TRBD2 agrees at 9 bases. Germline lookup yields CDR1 SGHNT and CDR2 YYREEE (reference sequence). The trim removed 4 bases at V and 0 bases at J, leaving 5 bases unmatched. This CDR3 region has 15 residues.

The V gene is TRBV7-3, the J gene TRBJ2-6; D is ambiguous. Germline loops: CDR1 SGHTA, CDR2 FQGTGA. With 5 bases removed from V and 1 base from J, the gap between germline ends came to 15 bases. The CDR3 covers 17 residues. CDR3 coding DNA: TGTGCCAGCAGCAAACCGGGCTTGAGTTCTGGGGCCAACGTCCTGACTTTC. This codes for CASSKPGLSSGANVLTF.

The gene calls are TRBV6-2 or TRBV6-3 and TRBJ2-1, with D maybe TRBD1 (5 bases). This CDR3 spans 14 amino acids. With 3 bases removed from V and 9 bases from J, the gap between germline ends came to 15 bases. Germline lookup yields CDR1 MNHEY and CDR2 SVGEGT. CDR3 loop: CASSYAGNSAEQFF. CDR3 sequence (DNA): TGTGCCAGCAGTTATGCAGGGAATAGTGCTGAGCAGTTCTTC.

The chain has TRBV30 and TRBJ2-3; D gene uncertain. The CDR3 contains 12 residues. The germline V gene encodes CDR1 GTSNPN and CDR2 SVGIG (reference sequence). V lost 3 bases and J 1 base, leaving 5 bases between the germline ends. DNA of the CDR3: TGTGCCTGGAGCTATCGCACAGATACGCAGTATTTT. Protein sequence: CAWSYRTDTQYF.

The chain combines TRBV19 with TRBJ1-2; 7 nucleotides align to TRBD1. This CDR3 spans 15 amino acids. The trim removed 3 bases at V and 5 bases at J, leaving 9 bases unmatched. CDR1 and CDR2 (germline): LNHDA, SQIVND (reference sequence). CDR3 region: CASSIFGTEVYGYTF. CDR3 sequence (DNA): TGTGCCAGTAGTATCTTCGGGACAGAAGTTTATGGCTACACCTTC.

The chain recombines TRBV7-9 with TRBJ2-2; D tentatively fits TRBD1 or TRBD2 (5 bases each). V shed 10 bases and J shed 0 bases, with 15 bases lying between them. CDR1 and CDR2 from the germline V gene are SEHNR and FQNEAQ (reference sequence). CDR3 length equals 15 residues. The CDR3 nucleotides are TGTGCCAACACCCCGGGACCCACGAACACCGGGGAGCTGTTTTTT. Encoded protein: CANTPGPTNTGELFF. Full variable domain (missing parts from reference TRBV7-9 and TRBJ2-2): DTGVSQNPRHKITKRGQNVTFRCDPISEHNRLYWYRQTLGQGPEFLTYFQNEAQLEKSRLLSDRFSAERPKGSFSTLEIQRTEQGDSAMYLCANTPGPTNTGELFFGEGSRLTVL.

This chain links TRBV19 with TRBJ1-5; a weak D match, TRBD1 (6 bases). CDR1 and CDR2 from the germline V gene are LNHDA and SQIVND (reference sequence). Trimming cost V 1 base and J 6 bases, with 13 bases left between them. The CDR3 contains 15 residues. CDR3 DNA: TGTGCCAGTAGTATAGTTTCGCGGGGGGCTCAGCCCCAGCATTTT. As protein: CASSIVSRGAQPQHF. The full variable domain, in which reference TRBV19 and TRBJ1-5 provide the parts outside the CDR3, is DGGITQSPKYLFRKEGQNVTLSCEQNLNHDAMYWYRQDPGQGLRLIYYSQIVNDFQKGDIAEGYSVSREKKESFPLTVTSAQKNPTAFYLCASSIVSRGAQPQHFGDGTRLSIL.

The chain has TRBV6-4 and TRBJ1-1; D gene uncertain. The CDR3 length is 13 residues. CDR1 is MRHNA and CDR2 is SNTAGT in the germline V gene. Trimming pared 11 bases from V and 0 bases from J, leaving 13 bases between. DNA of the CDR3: TGTGCCTTCAAGAACGGGATGAACACTGAAGCTTTCTTT. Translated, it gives CAFKNGMNTEAFF.

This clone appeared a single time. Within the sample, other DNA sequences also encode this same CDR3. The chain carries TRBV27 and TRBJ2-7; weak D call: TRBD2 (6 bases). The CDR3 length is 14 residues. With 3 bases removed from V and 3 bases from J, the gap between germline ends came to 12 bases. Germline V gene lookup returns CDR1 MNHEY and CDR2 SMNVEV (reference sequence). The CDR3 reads CASSLRGLSYEQYF. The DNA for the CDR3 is TGTGCCAGCAGTTTGAGGGGACTGAGCTACGAGCAGTACTTC.

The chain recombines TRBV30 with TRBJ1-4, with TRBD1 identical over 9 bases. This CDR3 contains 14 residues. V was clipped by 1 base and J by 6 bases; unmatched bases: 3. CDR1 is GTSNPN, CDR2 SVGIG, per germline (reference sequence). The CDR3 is CAWSGGQGYEKLFF. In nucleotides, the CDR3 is TGTGCCTGGAGTGGAGGACAGGGGTATGAAAAACTGTTTTTT.

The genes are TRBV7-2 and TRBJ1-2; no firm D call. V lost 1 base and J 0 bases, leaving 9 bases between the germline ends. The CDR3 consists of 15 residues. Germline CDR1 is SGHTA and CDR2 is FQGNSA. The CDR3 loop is CASSLEYWANYGYTF. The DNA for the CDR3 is TGTGCCAGCAGCTTAGAGTACTGGGCTAACTATGGCTACACCTTC. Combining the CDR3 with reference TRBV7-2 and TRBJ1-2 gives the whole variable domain GAGVSQSPSNKVTEKGKDVELRCDPISGHTALYWYRQSLGQGLEFLIYFQGNSAPDKSGLPSDRFSAERTGGSVSTLTIQRTQQEDSAVYLCASSLEYWANYGYTFGSGTRLTVV.

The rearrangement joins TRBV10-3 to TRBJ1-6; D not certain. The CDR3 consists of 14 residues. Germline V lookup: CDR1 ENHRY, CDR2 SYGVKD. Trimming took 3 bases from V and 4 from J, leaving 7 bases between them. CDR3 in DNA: TGTGCCATCAGTGAAGGACGGTATAATTCACCCCTCCACTTT. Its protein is CAISEGRYNSPLHF.

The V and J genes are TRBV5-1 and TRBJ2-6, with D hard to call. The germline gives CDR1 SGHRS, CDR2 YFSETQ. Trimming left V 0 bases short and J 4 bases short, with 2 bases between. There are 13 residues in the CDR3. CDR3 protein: CASSLDGANVLTF. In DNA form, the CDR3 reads TGCGCCAGCAGCTTGGACGGGGCCAACGTCCTGACTTTC.

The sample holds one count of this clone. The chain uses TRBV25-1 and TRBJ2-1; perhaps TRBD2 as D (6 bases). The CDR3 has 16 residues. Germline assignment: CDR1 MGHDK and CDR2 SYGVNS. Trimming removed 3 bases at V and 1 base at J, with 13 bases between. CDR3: CASSDVEGASYNEQFF. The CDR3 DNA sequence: TGTGCCAGCAGTGACGTGGAGGGAGCGTCCTACAATGAGCAGTTCTTC.

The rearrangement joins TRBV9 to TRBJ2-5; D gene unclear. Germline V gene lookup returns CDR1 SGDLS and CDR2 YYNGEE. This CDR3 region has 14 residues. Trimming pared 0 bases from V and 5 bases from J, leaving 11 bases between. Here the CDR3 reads CASSVEVDLETQYF. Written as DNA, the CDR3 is TGTGCCAGCAGCGTAGAGGTCGATCTGGAGACCCAGTACTTC.

CDR3 protein: CASSIGGAGEAFF. The CDR3 DNA sequence: TGTGCCAGTAGTATTGGGGGCGCGGGTGAAGCTTTCTTT. J is TRBJ1-1 and V is TRBV19, with TRBD1 as a possible D gene (6 bases). CDR1 is LNHDA, CDR2 SQIVND, per germline (reference sequence). The CDR3 has 13 amino acids. Between the trimmed V and J ends, which lost 3 bases and 7 bases, there was a span of 12 bases.

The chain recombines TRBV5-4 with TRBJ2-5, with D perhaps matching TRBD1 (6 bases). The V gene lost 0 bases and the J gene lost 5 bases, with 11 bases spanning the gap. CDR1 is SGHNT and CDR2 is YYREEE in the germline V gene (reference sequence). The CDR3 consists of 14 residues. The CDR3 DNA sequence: TGTGCCAGCAGCTTGGCAGGGGTTAGGGAGACCCAGTACTTC. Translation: CASSLAGVRETQYF. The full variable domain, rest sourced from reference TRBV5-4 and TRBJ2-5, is ETGVTQSPTHLIKTRGQQVTLRCSSQSGHNTVSWYQQALGQGPQFIFQYYREEENGRGNFPPRFSGLQFPNYSSELNVNALELDDSALYLCASSLAGVRETQYFGPGTRLLVL.

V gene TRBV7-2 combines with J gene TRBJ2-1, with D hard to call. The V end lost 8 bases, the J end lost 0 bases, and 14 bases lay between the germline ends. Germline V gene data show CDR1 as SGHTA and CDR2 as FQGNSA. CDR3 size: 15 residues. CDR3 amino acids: CASGRPTVSYNEQFF. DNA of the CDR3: TGTGCCAGCGGCCGCCCGACTGTCTCCTACAATGAGCAGTTCTTC.

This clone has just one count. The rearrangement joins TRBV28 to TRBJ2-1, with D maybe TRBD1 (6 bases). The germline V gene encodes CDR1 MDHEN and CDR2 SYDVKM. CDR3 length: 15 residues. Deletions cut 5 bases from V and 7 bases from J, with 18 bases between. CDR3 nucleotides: TGTGCCAGCAGTCCCGAAGTTGGGCAGGGGAATGAGCAGTTCTTC. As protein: CASSPEVGQGNEQFF. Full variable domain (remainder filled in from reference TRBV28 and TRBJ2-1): DVKVTQSSRYLVKRTGEKVFLECVQDMDHENMFWYRQDPGLGLRLIYFSYDVKMKEKGDIPEGYSVSREKKERFSLILESASTNQTSMYLCASSPEVGQGNEQFFGPGTRLTVL.

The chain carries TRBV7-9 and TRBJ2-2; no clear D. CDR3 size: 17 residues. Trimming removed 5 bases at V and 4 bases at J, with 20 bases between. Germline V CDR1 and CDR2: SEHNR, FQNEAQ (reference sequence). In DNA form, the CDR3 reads TGTGCCAGCAGCGCACAGTACCAAGACTTGGGCACCGGGGAGCTGTTTTTT. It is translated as CASSAQYQDLGTGELFF.

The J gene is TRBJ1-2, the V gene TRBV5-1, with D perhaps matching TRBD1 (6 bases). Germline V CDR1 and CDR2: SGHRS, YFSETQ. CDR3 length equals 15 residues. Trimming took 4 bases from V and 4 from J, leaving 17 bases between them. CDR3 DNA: TGCGCCAGCAGCCAGCCAGGACAGTTATTCTATGGCTACACCTTC. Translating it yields CASSQPGQLFYGYTF.

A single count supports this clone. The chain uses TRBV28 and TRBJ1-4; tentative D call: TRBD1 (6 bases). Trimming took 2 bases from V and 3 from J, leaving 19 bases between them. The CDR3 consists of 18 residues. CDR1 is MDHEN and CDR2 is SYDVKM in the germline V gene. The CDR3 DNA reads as TGTGCCAGCAGTTTAGAGGCAGGGGAATTGGTATCTAATGAAAAACTGTTTTTT. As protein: CASSLEAGELVSNEKLFF.

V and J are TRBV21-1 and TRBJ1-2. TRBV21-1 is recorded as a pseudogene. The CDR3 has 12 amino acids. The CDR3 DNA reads TGTGCCAGCACGAAAGGCAACTATGGCTACACCTTC. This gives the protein CASTKGNYGYTF.